This TCR beta chain was observed in a study of cytomegalovirus exposure and HLA in healthy donors. Background on the study: The roughly 100 million unique TCR beta sequences, from roughly 180 million T cells, were found by an earlier analysis.

PCR employed 60 Vbeta and 13 Jbeta primers. Using immunoSEQ multiplex PCR, the repertoire was profiled, and TCRdb retains in-frame clones only, with some absent. The sample records around 200,000 clones, approximately 78% being singletons. The CDR3 covers 13 residues. Germline V gene lookup returns CDR1 SQVTM and CDR2 ANQGSEA. Unmatched junction bases numbered 3, after V lost 4 bases and J lost 0 bases. The TCR sequence derives from a woman in her 40s in good health and CMV-seronegative. The specimen was PBMCs. The chain carries TRBV29-1 and TRBJ2-7; 7 bases agree with TRBD2. The CDR3 loop is CSVVGGSSYEQYF. CDR3 nucleotides: TGCAGCGTTGTGGGGGGGAGCTCCTACGAGCAGTACTTC.